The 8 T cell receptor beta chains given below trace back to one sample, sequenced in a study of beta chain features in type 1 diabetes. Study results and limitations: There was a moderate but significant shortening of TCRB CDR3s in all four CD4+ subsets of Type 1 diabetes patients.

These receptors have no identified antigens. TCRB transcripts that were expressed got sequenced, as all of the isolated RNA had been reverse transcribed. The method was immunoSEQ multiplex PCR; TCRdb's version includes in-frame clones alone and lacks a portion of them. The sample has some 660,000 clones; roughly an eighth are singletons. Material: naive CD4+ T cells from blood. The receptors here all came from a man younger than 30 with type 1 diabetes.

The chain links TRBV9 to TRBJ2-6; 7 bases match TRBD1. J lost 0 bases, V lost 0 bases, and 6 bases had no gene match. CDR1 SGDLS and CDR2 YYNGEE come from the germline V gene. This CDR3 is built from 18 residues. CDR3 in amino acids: CASSVGGGQISGANVLTF. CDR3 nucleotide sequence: TGTGCCAGCAGCGTAGGAGGGGGCCAAATCTCTGGGGCCAACGTCCTGACTTTC.

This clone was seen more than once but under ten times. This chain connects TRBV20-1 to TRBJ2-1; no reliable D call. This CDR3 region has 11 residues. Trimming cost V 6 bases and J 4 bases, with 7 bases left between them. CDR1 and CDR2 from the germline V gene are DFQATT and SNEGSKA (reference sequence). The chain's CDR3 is CSAMGYNEQFF. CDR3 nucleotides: TGCAGTGCAATGGGGTACAATGAGCAGTTCTTC.

The CDR3 sequence: CASSEYIGQSTNEKLFF. The CDR3 region has the DNA TGTGCCAGCAGTGAATATATTGGGCAGTCAACTAATGAAAAACTGTTTTTT. This chain uses TRBV25-1 with TRBJ1-4; D not resolved. CDR1 and CDR2 (germline): MGHDK, SYGVNS. V was clipped by 0 bases and J by 0 bases, with 11 bases between them. The CDR3 has 17 residues.

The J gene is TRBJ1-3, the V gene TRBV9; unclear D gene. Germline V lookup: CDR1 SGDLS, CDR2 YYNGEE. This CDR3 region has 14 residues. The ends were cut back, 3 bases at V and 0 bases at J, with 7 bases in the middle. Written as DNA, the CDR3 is TGTGCCAGCAGCGCTGTAGGCTCTGGAAACACCATATATTTT. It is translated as CASSAVGSGNTIYF.

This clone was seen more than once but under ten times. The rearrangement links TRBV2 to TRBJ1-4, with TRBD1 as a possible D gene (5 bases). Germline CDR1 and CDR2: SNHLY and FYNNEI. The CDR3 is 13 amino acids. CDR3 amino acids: CVIRRGTNEKLFF. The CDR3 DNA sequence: TGTGTCATCCGGAGGGGAACTAATGAAAAACTGTTTTTT.

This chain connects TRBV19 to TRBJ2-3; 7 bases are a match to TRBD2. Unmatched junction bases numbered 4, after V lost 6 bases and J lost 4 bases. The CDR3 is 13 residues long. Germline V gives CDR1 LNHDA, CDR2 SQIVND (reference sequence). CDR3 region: CASSRDYPDTQYF. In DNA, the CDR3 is TGTGCCAGTAGCCGGGACTACCCAGATACGCAGTATTTT.

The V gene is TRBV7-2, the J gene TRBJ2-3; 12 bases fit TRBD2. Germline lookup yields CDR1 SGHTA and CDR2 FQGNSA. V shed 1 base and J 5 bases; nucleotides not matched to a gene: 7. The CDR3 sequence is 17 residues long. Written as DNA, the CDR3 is TGTGCCAGCAGCTTAGTCCCGCTAGCGGGAGGGGGAGATACGCAGTATTTT. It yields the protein CASSLVPLAGGGDTQYF.

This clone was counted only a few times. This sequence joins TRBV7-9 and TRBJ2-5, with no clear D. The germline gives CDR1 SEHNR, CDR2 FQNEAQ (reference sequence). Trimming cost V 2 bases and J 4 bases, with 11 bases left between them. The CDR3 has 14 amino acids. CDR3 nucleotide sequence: TGTGCCAGCAGCTTACTGGGTTTAAGAGAGACCCAGTACTTC. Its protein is CASSLLGLRETQYF.